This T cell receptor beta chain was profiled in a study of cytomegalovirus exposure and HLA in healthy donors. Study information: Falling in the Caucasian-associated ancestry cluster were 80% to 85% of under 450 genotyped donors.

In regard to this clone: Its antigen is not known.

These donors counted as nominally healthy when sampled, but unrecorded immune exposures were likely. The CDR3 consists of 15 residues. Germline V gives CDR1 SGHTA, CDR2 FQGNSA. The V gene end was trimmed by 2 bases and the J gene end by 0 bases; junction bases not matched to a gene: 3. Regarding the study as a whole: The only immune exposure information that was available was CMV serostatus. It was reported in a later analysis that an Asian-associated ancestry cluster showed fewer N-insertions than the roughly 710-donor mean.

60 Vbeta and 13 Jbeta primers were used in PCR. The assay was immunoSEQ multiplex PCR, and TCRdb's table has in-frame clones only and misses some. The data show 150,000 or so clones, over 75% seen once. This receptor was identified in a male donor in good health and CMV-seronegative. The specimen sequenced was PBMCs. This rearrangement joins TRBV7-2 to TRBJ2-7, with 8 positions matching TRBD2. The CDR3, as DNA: TGTGCCAGCAGCTTACCGGCGGGGGGCTCCTACGAGCAGTACTTC. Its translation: CASSLPAGGSYEQYF. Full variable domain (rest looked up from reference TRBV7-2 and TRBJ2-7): GAGVSQSPSNKVTEKGKDVELRCDPISGHTALYWYRQSLGQGLEFLIYFQGNSAPDKSGLPSDRFSAERTGGSVSTLTIQRTQQEDSAVYLCASSLPAGGSYEQYFGPGTRLTVT.